The T cell receptor beta chain described here comes from a study of T cells in Graves' hyperthyroidism and ophthalmopathy. Study-wide findings and caveats: Ophthalmopathy cases were set apart from stable hyperthyroidism by a 13 V-J model.

Patients with uncontrolled infections, other autoimmune diseases, pregnancy or lactation were excluded. It was less than 13 ml of fresh peripheral blood that supplied the PBMCs. TCR beta CDR3 regions were amplified from RNA. During a first-round RT-PCR of the TCR CDR3, the HTBI primer set was used. MiXCR was run by TCRdb on the multiplex PCR reads, yielding one entry per CDR3 protein. The sample records about 600,000 distinct CDR3 sequences, about 16% being singletons. Trimming took 3 bases from V and 8 from J; bases not matched to a gene: 1. This CDR3 is built from 13 residues. Germline V CDR1 and CDR2: DFQATT, SNEGSKA (reference sequence). This clonotype was recorded many times. As yet, its antigen is unknown.

This clonotype was sampled from a woman in her thirties or forties with Graves' ophthalmopathy. The genes are TRBV20-1 and TRBJ1-6; 10 bases align to TRBD1. Sequencing was done on a sample of blood. CDR3 sequence: CSASGTGDSPLHF. DNA for the CDR3: TGCAGTGCTAGTGGGACAGGGGATTCACCCCTCCACTTT.